One sample yielded the 27 T cell receptor beta chains listed below, sequenced in a study of CD8 T cells in Susac syndrome (dated by TCRdb to about 2019). Receptor libraries were prepared by the immunoSEQ multiplex PCR assay. RNA was extracted using the RNeasy kit, and roughly 0.45 to 1 microgram was reverse transcribed with random hexamers. TCRdb reran the public reads through fastp at Q25 and MiXCR, keeping productive beta chains. CDR3 protein sequences are deduplicated, and each keeps its most common genes and DNA. Here the sample has 95,000 to 150,000 distinct CDR3 sequences; around 94% occur a single time. 0.28% of the sample comes from the top ten. Sequencing input: CD8+ T cells from PBMCs. Every receptor here comes from a human donor with Susac syndrome.

CDR3 nucleotide sequence: TGCGCCAGCAGCCAAGCACAGGGTGTTACCGGGGAGCTGTTTTTT. Its translation: CASSQAQGVTGELFF. V and J are TRBV4-3 and TRBJ2-2; D perhaps matches TRBD1 (6 bases). With 1 base removed from V and 5 bases from J, the gap between germline ends came to 11 bases. Germline lookup yields CDR1 LGHNA and CDR2 YSLEER. CDR3 length: 15 amino acids.

This chain connects TRBV27 to TRBJ2-7, with D possibly TRBD1 on 5 matching bases. The germline CDR1 and CDR2 sequences are MNHEY and SMNVEV (reference sequence). The CDR3 spans 14 residues. V was trimmed by 3 bases and J by 0 bases, leaving 9 bases between them. CDR3: CASSFLQASYEQYF. The CDR3 bases are TGTGCCAGCAGTTTCCTACAGGCCTCCTACGAGCAGTACTTC.

J is TRBJ1-2 and V is TRBV4-1; 8 bases align to TRBD1. V shed 6 bases, J shed 7 bases, and the junction held 4 bases outside the gene matches. Germline V CDR1 and CDR2: MGHRA, YSYEKL. The CDR3 extends over 12 amino acids. The CDR3 region is CASRTDRGGYTF. CDR3 sequence (DNA): TGCGCCAGCAGGACCGACAGGGGTGGCTACACCTTC.

This chain connects TRBV4-3 to TRBJ2-5; TRBD2 matches at 9 bases. Germline V gives CDR1 LGHNA, CDR2 YSLEER. The CDR3 contains 18 residues. V lost 1 base, J lost 0 bases, and 9 bases stayed unmatched. The CDR3, as DNA: TGCGCCAGCAGCCAAGTTTGGGCTAGCGGGGTTCACCAAGAGACCCAGTACTTC. This translates into CASSQVWASGVHQETQYF.

This rearrangement joins TRBV4-3 to TRBJ2-1, with D maybe TRBD2 (5 bases). Germline V gives CDR1 LGHNA, CDR2 YSLEER. The CDR3 has 15 residues. Between the trimmed V and J ends, which lost 0 bases and 8 bases, there was a span of 14 bases. The CDR3 region has the DNA TGCGCCAGCAGCCAAGAATGGCCGGGGAGCCATGAGCAGTTCTTC. Its translation: CASSQEWPGSHEQFF.

This clonotype was seen once. V usage is TRBV6-5 and J usage is TRBJ2-7; 10 positions agree with TRBD1. Germline V gene sequence: CDR1 MNHEY, CDR2 SVGAGI. The CDR3 is made up of 13 amino acids. The trim removed 9 bases at V and 1 base at J, leaving 3 bases unmatched. The CDR3 spells CARRTGGSYEQYF. The CDR3 DNA sequence: TGTGCCAGACGGACAGGGGGATCCTACGAGCAGTACTTC.

The J gene is TRBJ1-6, the V gene TRBV27; possible D gene TRBD1, 5 bases. This CDR3 has 13 residues. V dropped 6 bases and J dropped 9 bases, with 12 bases sitting between them. Germline V gene sequence: CDR1 MNHEY, CDR2 SMNVEV (reference sequence). The CDR3 sequence: CASSAARGSPLHF. DNA of the CDR3: TGTGCCAGCAGCGCTGCGAGGGGTTCACCCCTCCACTTT.

This rearrangement joins TRBV9 to TRBJ2-5; 12 bases map to TRBD2. CDR3 length equals 15 residues. Germline-derived CDR1 and CDR2 are SGDLS and YYNGEE. Trimming at V came to 5 bases and at J to 5 bases, leaving 7 bases not matched to a gene. The CDR3 nucleotides read TGTGCCAGCAGTCCTAGCGGGGGGGCCCCCGAGACCCAGTACTTC. As protein: CASSPSGGAPETQYF.

The count of this clonotype is one. The CDR3 sequence is CSLYAGQTDTQYF. CDR3 coding DNA: TGCAGCCTATACGCGGGACAAACAGATACGCAGTATTTT. The chain combines TRBV29-1 with TRBJ2-3, with D perhaps assigned TRBD1 or TRBD2 (6 bases each). Germline CDR1 and CDR2: SQVTM and ANQGSEA. CDR3 length: 13 amino acids. V shed 8 bases and J shed 3 bases, with 15 bases lying between them.

V gene TRBV20-1 combines with J gene TRBJ1-1; D is perhaps TRBD1 (6 bases). The V gene lost 6 bases and the J gene lost 4 bases, with 18 bases spanning the gap. CDR3 length: 14 residues. Looked up from germline, CDR1 is DFQATT and CDR2 is SNEGSKA (reference sequence). CDR3 in amino acids: CSAKADSAGTEAFF. CDR3 bases: TGCAGTGCCAAAGCGGACAGTGCGGGCACTGAAGCTTTCTTT.

The chain uses TRBV20-1 and TRBJ1-2; D not certain. The germline V gene encodes CDR1 DFQATT and CDR2 SNEGSKA (reference sequence). Trimming shortened V by 5 bases and J by 4 bases, and 8 bases separated the two germline ends. The CDR3 spans 11 residues. The CDR3 DNA reads as TGCAGTGCTTGGACGGGCTATGGCTACACCTTC. This gives the protein CSAWTGYGYTF.

Only one count was recorded for this clonotype. The chain carries TRBV2 and TRBJ2-4; D may be TRBD1 or TRBD2 (5 bases each). The CDR3 spans 18 residues. Trimming shortened V by 11 bases and J by 1 base, and 27 bases separated the two germline ends. The V gene's germline CDR1 is SNHLY and CDR2 FYNNEI. The CDR3 nucleotides are TGTGCCTGCCGGGACCCGCTAAATTCAGTTGGTGCCAAAAACATTCAGTACTTC. Protein product: CACRDPLNSVGAKNIQYF. The whole variable domain, remainder taken from reference TRBV2 and TRBJ2-4, is EPEVTQTPSHQVTQMGQEVILRCVPISNHLYFYWYRQILGQKVEFLVSFYNNEISEKSEIFDDQFSVERPDGSNFTLKIRSTKLEDSAMYFCACRDPLNSVGAKNIQYFGAGTRLSVL.

The rearrangement uses TRBV20-1 and TRBJ2-7; TRBD2 aligns across 9 bases. CDR3 size: 14 residues. The trim removed 0 bases at V and 4 bases at J, leaving 4 bases unmatched. Germline CDR1 reads DFQATT; CDR2 reads SNEGSKA (reference sequence). CDR3 sequence (DNA): TGCAGTGCTAGAGACGGAGCGGGGGGATACGAGCAGTACTTC. This sequence encodes CSARDGAGGYEQYF.

The chain links TRBV5-6 to TRBJ2-1; 9 bases line up with TRBD1. Germline lookup yields CDR1 SGHDT and CDR2 YYEEEE. The J segment lost 5 bases and the V segment lost 2 bases, leaving 14 bases of the junction unmatched. This CDR3 has 18 amino acids. CDR3 sequence reads: CASSFYRGLGSPHNEQFF. Written as DNA, the CDR3 is TGTGCCAGCAGCTTCTACAGGGGGCTAGGATCACCCCACAATGAGCAGTTCTTC.

J is TRBJ2-2 and V is TRBV24-1, with 8 nucleotides matching TRBD1. V shed 5 bases and J 4 bases; nucleotides not matched to a gene: 2. This CDR3 has 14 residues. CDR1 KGHDR and CDR2 SFDVKD come from the germline V gene. CDR3 loop: CATSGTGSTGELFF. In nucleotides, the CDR3 is TGTGCCACCAGTGGGACAGGGTCCACCGGGGAGCTGTTTTTT.

The chain uses TRBV6-5 and TRBJ1-4, with 7 nucleotides matching TRBD1. CDR3 length: 16 residues. The V gene end was trimmed by 0 bases and the J gene end by 8 bases; junction bases not matched to a gene: 9. Germline loops: CDR1 MNHEY, CDR2 SVGAGI. The chain's CDR3 is CASSYSSTGRREKLFF. CDR3 sequence (DNA): TGTGCCAGCAGTTACTCATCGACAGGGAGAAGAGAAAAACTGTTTTTT.

The rearrangement joins TRBV19 to TRBJ2-3; 7 bases agree with TRBD2. Germline CDR1 and CDR2: LNHDA and SQIVND (reference sequence). The V gene end was trimmed by 4 bases and the J gene end by 4 bases; junction bases not matched to a gene: 11. The CDR3 runs 16 residues. The CDR3 here is CASSTLWTGGADTQYF. CDR3 sequence (DNA): TGTGCCAGTAGTACGTTGTGGACTGGGGGGGCAGATACGCAGTATTTT.

Here the CDR3 DNA reads TGCGCCAGCAGCCGGGACAGGGGGCTCACAGATACGCAGTATTTT. Residues: CASSRDRGLTDTQYF. The V call is TRBV4-1, the J call TRBJ2-3; 12 positions match TRBD1. Germline values: CDR1 MGHRA, CDR2 YSYEKL. V lost 4 bases to trimming and J lost 2 bases; unmatched junction nucleotides: 1. The CDR3 covers 15 residues.

This rearrangement joins TRBV6-5 to TRBJ2-1; TRBD2 aligns across 9 bases. The V gene end was trimmed by 2 bases and the J gene end by 7 bases; junction bases not matched to a gene: 9. CDR1 is MNHEY, CDR2 SVGAGI, per germline. This CDR3 is 16 amino acids long. This CDR3 reads CASSYSLAGVWNEQFF. The CDR3 nucleotides read TGTGCCAGCAGTTACAGTTTAGCGGGGGTGTGGAATGAGCAGTTCTTC.

This clonotype was found once. V and J are TRBV5-4 and TRBJ2-1; D may be TRBD1 (5 bases). Germline V gene sequence: CDR1 SGHNT, CDR2 YYREEE (reference sequence). This CDR3 is built from 18 residues. With 2 bases removed from V and 1 base from J, the gap between germline ends came to 19 bases. CDR3 sequence (DNA): TGTGCCAGCAGCTTCCCAGGGTCCCCAGAAGTATCCTACAATGAGCAGTTCTTC. This codes for CASSFPGSPEVSYNEQFF.

The chain couples TRBV7-9 to TRBJ2-1, with D possibly matching TRBD1 (5 bases). This CDR3 region has 12 residues. With 5 bases removed from V and 5 bases from J, the gap between germline ends came to 7 bases. Germline V gene sequence: CDR1 SEHNR, CDR2 FQNEAQ (reference sequence). Written as DNA, the CDR3 is TGTGCCAGCAGCGTGACAGACAATGAGCAGTTCTTC. This gives the protein CASSVTDNEQFF.

The chain combines TRBV9 with TRBJ2-5, with D possibly being TRBD2 (5 bases). The CDR3 has 15 amino acids. Germline V gene lookup returns CDR1 SGDLS and CDR2 YYNGEE. Trimming removed 4 bases from V and 0 bases from J, with 13 bases in between. This CDR3 is CASSPHWRYQETQYF. The CDR3 nucleotides read TGTGCCAGCAGCCCACACTGGAGGTACCAAGAGACCCAGTACTTC.

The chain employs TRBV5-1 and TRBJ2-7, with a possible D match to TRBD1 (6 bases). The CDR3 sequence is 14 residues long. Germline V gene lookup returns CDR1 SGHRS and CDR2 YFSETQ. Trimming removed 4 bases at V and 5 bases at J, with 16 bases between. CDR3 sequence: CASSPTGTLNEQYF. CDR3 DNA sequence: TGCGCCAGCAGCCCCACCGGGACATTGAACGAGCAGTACTTC.

This clonotype was counted only a few times. V is TRBV13 and J is TRBJ2-5; 8 positions match TRBD2. Germline loops: CDR1 PRHDT, CDR2 FYEKMQ (reference sequence). The CDR3 is 14 residues long. The trim removed 2 bases at V and 1 base at J, leaving 0 bases unmatched. The CDR3 sequence is CASSLRGGQETQYF. CDR3 DNA: TGTGCCAGCAGCTTACGGGGGGGCCAAGAGACCCAGTACTTC.

V usage is TRBV20-1 and J usage is TRBJ2-1; D is unclear. V was pared by 6 bases and J by 4 bases, with 16 bases between. Germline CDR1 and CDR2: DFQATT and SNEGSKA (reference sequence). The CDR3 is made up of 14 amino acids. The CDR3 protein is CSAREWQSYNEQFF. CDR3 DNA sequence: TGCAGTGCCCGAGAGTGGCAGTCTTACAATGAGCAGTTCTTC.

V and J are TRBV27 and TRBJ1-2, with no clear D. CDR3 length: 13 residues. CDR1 and CDR2 from the germline V gene are MNHEY and SMNVEV (reference sequence). Trimming shortened V by 3 bases and J by 7 bases, and 12 bases separated the two germline ends. In DNA, the CDR3 is TGTGCCAGCAGTTTTGGGGAACTCAGTGGCTACACCTTC. It codes for CASSFGELSGYTF.

The chain employs TRBV20-1 and TRBJ1-5; 9 bases align to TRBD1. Trimming at V came to 1 base and at J to 4 bases, leaving 5 bases not matched to a gene. CDR1 is DFQATT and CDR2 is SNEGSKA in the germline V gene (reference sequence). CDR3 length: 15 amino acids. CDR3 nucleotides: TGCAGTGCTAGAGTTCCCGGGACAGGGAATCAGCCCCAGCATTTT. As protein: CSARVPGTGNQPQHF.